These 11 T cell receptor beta chains share one sample of origin, sequenced in a study of radiation and T cells in renal cell carcinoma (dated by TCRdb to about 2020). Library construction relied on the immunoSEQ multiplex PCR assay. TCRdb took over this immuneACCESS table, retaining in-frame rearrangements with V and J assigned. Such tables are incomplete; in checked studies, under half of the missing clones stem from an unresolved V gene, and the remainder is unexplained. Present in this sample are roughly 21,000 clones, around half of which were seen just once. About 20% of the sample is taken by the ten largest. The sample's time point label, decoded: tumor resected at nephrectomy. The treatment or condition label of this sample denotes: treatment-naive control, cytoreductive nephrectomy. The material sequenced was tumor tissue, taken from a patient whose treatment was nephrectomy without radiotherapy. These receptors were taken from a human donor with renal cell carcinoma.

The chain is built from TRBV10-2 and TRBJ2-1; maybe TRBD1 (5 bases). CDR1 and CDR2 from the germline V gene are WSHSY and SAAADI. V was clipped by 3 bases and J by 0 bases, with 9 bases between them. The CDR3 sequence is 15 residues long. The CDR3: CASSEGVGSYNEQFF. Here the CDR3 DNA reads TGCGCCAGCAGTGAAGGGGTAGGCTCCTACAATGAGCAGTTCTTC.

This clone was counted only a few times. V and J are TRBV9 and TRBJ1-4; 7 bases align to TRBD1. V shed 4 bases and J 8 bases; nucleotides not matched to a gene: 8. Looked up from germline, CDR1 is SGDLS and CDR2 is YYNGEE. The length of the CDR3 is 14 residues. DNA for the CDR3: TGTGCCAGCAGCATTCGGGACAGCGGGGAAAAACTGTTTTTT. Protein product: CASSIRDSGEKLFF.

The rearrangement links TRBV30 to TRBJ2-2; 8 bases agree with TRBD1. J lost 7 bases, V lost 4 bases, and 17 bases had no gene match. This CDR3 is 17 amino acids long. Germline-derived CDR1 and CDR2 are GTSNPN and SVGIG (reference sequence). The CDR3 DNA follows: TGTGCCTGGACCTATATTCTGGGACAGGTCCGTGGCGGGGAGCTGTTTTTT. It is translated as CAWTYILGQVRGGELFF.

The V call is TRBV18, the J call TRBJ1-3, with D unclear. Germline assignment: CDR1 KGHSH and CDR2 LQKENI. V shed 0 bases and J shed 8 bases, with 8 bases lying between them. The CDR3 covers 13 residues. The CDR3, as DNA: TGTGCCAGCTCACCACCAGTATGGGACACCATATATTTT. It specifies CASSPPVWDTIYF.

This rearrangement joins TRBV14 to TRBJ1-2; maybe TRBD1 (5 bases). The germline V gene has CDR1 SGHDN and CDR2 FVKESK. There are 13 residues in the CDR3. Trimming cost V 4 bases and J 0 bases, with 6 bases left between them. CDR3 nucleotide sequence: TGTGCCAGCAGCCCGACAGCTAACTATGGCTACACCTTC. This encodes CASSPTANYGYTF.

This clone occurred a few times. V and J are TRBV5-5 and TRBJ1-1, with TRBD1 identical over 7 bases. Germline assignment: CDR1 SGHKS and CDR2 YYEKEE (reference sequence). Trimming removed 4 bases from V and 2 bases from J; junction bases left unmatched: 5. The CDR3 totals 14 residues. The CDR3 is CASSPGGVNTEAFF. The CDR3 DNA reads as TGTGCCAGCAGCCCAGGGGGGGTAAACACTGAAGCTTTCTTT.

The rearrangement joins TRBV11-2 to TRBJ1-1; 9 bases align to TRBD1. This CDR3 comprises 15 residues. J gave up 2 bases and V 5 bases, and 6 bases lay outside the gene matches. Germline loops: CDR1 SGHAT, CDR2 FQNNGV. This CDR3 is CASSHPGQGNTEAFF. CDR3 in DNA: TGTGCCAGCAGCCACCCGGGACAGGGAAACACTGAAGCTTTCTTT.

CDR3 amino acids: CASSLDGMNTEAFF. DNA of the CDR3: TGTGCCAGCAGTCTGGACGGAATGAACACTGAAGCTTTCTTT. This rearrangement joins TRBV6-5 to TRBJ1-1; D remains unclear. This CDR3 has 14 residues. Germline V gives CDR1 MNHEY, CDR2 SVGAGI. The V end lost 5 bases, the J end lost 0 bases, and 10 bases lay between the germline ends.

This chain connects TRBV7-9 to TRBJ2-5; D perhaps matches TRBD1 (5 bases). The CDR3 has 16 residues. Trimming took 5 bases from V and 2 from J, leaving 18 bases between them. From germline, CDR1 is SEHNR and CDR2 FQNEAQ (reference sequence). This chain's CDR3 is CASSRPTTTGQETQYF. The DNA for the CDR3 is TGTGCCAGCAGCCGACCCACTACCACAGGTCAAGAGACCCAGTACTTC.

The rearrangement uses TRBV29-1 and TRBJ2-7, with D perhaps TRBD1 or TRBD2 (5 bases each). The length of the CDR3 is 11 residues. V dropped 5 bases and J dropped 9 bases, with 14 bases sitting between them. CDR1 is SQVTM, CDR2 ANQGSEA, per germline. The CDR3 DNA sequence: TGCAGCGTTCCGTATGGGGGAGCGCAGTACTTC. Translating it yields CSVPYGGAQYF.

This chain uses TRBV4-2 with TRBJ1-4; 7 nucleotides agree with TRBD1. This CDR3 region has 15 residues. Losses at the gene ends were 3 bases for V and 8 bases for J; bases not matched to a gene: 9. In germline, CDR1 is LGHNA, CDR2 YNFKEQ. The CDR3 spells CASSQDGQVREKLFF. The CDR3 region has the DNA TGTGCCAGCAGCCAGGATGGACAGGTGCGCGAAAAACTGTTTTTT.